A selection of T cell receptor beta chains follows, all from one sample in a study of glioma-infiltrating T cells after dendritic cell vaccination. Assay: immunoSEQ multiplex PCR; the TCRdb copy retains only in-frame clones and omits some. Of just over 95,000 clones in the sample, over 60% were seen once. Material: blood, obtained before dendritic cell vaccination. These receptors originate from a human donor with glioblastoma. Each CDR3 is given with its conserved first and last residue. Fields, in order: D gene, clone size, V gene, CDR3 length, J gene, CDR3 protein, CDR3 DNA. D genes are given only for firm matches. The listing skips clone size in some rows; elsewhere it reads once, few, many or a size class.

>.|.|TRBV6-5|14|TRBJ2-4
CASSLPGGENIQYF
TGTGCCAGCAGTCTGCCGGGGGGCGAAAACATTCAGTACTTC
>.|.|TRBV6-1|14|TRBJ2-1
CASRLQEHDNEQFF
TGTGCCAGCAGGTTACAGGAGCATGACAATGAGCAGTTCTTC
>TRBD2|.|TRBV7-3|14|TRBJ2-7
CASSSERDSYEQYF
TGTGCCAGCAGCTCCGAGCGGGACTCCTACGAGCAGTACTTC
>.|.|TRBV5-1|12|TRBJ1-1
CASSLLAGEAFF
TGCGCCAGCAGCTTGTTAGCTGGAGAAGCTTTCTTT
>.|.|TRBV7-6|15|TRBJ2-7
CASSPRASPLYEQYF
TGTGCCAGCAGTCCGAGGGCCTCACCTCTCTACGAGCAGTACTTC
>.|once|TRBV2|15|TRBJ1-5
CASSVTRNTNQPQHF
TGTGCCAGCAGTGTGACCAGGAATACAAATCAGCCCCAGCATTTT
>.|few|TRBV19|14|TRBJ1-5
CASPLLAPYQPQHF
TGTGCCAGTCCCCTTCTGGCCCCTTATCAGCCCCAGCATTTT
>.|.|TRBV5-4|14|TRBJ2-7
CASSLELHSYEQYF
TGTGCCAGCAGCTTGGAACTGCACTCCTACGAGCAGTACTTC
>.|.|TRBV27|18|TRBJ1-5
CASSGPVRQSYSNQPQHF
TGTGCCAGCAGTGGACCCGTGAGACAGAGCTATAGCAATCAGCCCCAGCATTTT
>.|.|TRBV2|13|TRBJ1-2
CASRGGGDYGYTF
TGTGCCAGCAGAGGGGGTGGGGACTATGGCTACACCTTC
>TRBD1|few|TRBV28|15|TRBJ2-7
CASSWDRNGVYEQYF
TGTGCCAGCAGTTGGGACAGGAACGGGGTTTACGAGCAGTACTTC
>.|.|TRBV29-1|14|TRBJ1-2
CSVDSSRREYGYTF
TGCAGCGTTGATTCTTCGCGGCGGGAGTATGGCTACACCTTC
>.|.|TRBV12-2|16|TRBJ1-3
CASRPGCREAGNTIYF
TGTGCAAGTCGCCCCGGGTGCAGGGAAGCGGGAAACACCATATATTTT
>TRBD2|.|TRBV28|18|TRBJ2-7
CASSSPGTSGRTTYEQYF
TGTGCCAGCAGTTCCCCCGGGACTAGCGGGAGGACCACCTACGAGCAGTACTTC
>TRBD2|.|TRBV9|17|TRBJ2-5
CASSAGQLAGGKETQYF
TGTGCCAGCAGCGCCGGTCAACTAGCGGGGGGGAAAGAGACCCAGTACTTC
>.|.|TRBV5-1|13|TRBJ2-5
CASTAGPLETQYF
TGCGCCAGCACGGCGGGCCCCTTGGAGACCCAGTACTTC
>.|.|TRBV12-5|15|TRBJ2-2
CASGLDDRSPGELFF
TGTGCTAGTGGTTTGGACGACAGATCCCCCGGGGAGCTGTTTTTT
>TRBD2|once|TRBV5-6|14|TRBJ2-1
CASSLVGLAAEQFF
TGTGCCAGCAGCTTGGTAGGACTAGCTGCTGAGCAGTTCTTC
>.|.|TRBV7-2|14|TRBJ2-7
CASSLVAGSYEQYF
TGTGCCAGCAGCTTAGTTGCGGGCTCCTACGAGCAGTACTTC
>.|.|TRBV9|14|TRBJ1-2
CASSVDQGYYGYTF
TGTGCCAGCAGCGTAGATCAGGGGTACTATGGCTACACCTTC
>.|.|TRBV5-1|13|TRBJ2-5
CASSFGHQETQYF
TGCGCCAGCAGCTTTGGGCACCAAGAGACCCAGTACTTC
>TRBD1|.|TRBV30|16|TRBJ1-2
CAWRTQGARANYGYTF
TGTGCCTGGAGGACCCAGGGGGCGCGGGCTAACTATGGCTACACCTTC
>TRBD2|few|TRBV7-2|14|TRBJ2-3
CASSFSGGADTQYF
TGTGCCAGCAGCTTTAGCGGGGGGGCAGATACGCAGTATTTT
>.|.|TRBV29-1|13|TRBJ1-2
CSVGQGEDYGYTF
TGCAGCGTTGGGCAGGGTGAAGACTATGGCTACACCTTC
>TRBD1|.|TRBV5-1|16|TRBJ1-2
CASSLVIGTGVTGYTF
TGCGCCAGCAGCTTGGTAATTGGGACAGGGGTGACTGGCTACACCTTC
>TRBD2|.|TRBV7-6|19|TRBJ2-3
CASSRDTGLADASWDTQYF
TGTGCCAGCAGCCGGGATACGGGACTAGCGGACGCTAGTTGGGATACGCAGTATTTT
>.|.|TRBV18|13|TRBJ1-1
CASSQGRDTEAFF
TGTGCCAGCTCACAGGGCAGGGACACTGAAGCTTTCTTT
>TRBD1|once|TRBV6-9|16|TRBJ2-7
CASSYPDRATSYEQYF
TGTGCCAGCAGTTACCCCGACAGGGCTACATCCTACGAGCAGTACTTC
>TRBD1|.|TRBV5-4|18|TRBJ1-2
CASSLDPLLTGQTKGYTF
TGTGCCAGCAGCTTGGACCCCCTCCTGACAGGGCAAACGAAGGGCTACACCTTC
>.|once|TRBV9|14|TRBJ1-1
CASSANPGNTEAFF
TGTGCCAGCAGCGCCAATCCCGGGAACACTGAAGCTTTCTTT
>.|.|TRBV5-8|19|TRBJ2-3
CASSPLEFRRDRPADTQYF
TGTGCCAGCAGCCCCCTCGAGTTCCGGAGAGACAGGCCGGCAGATACGCAGTATTTT
>TRBD1|.|TRBV5-4|13|TRBJ2-7
CASSVRTGNEQYF
TGTGCCAGCAGCGTCAGGACAGGGAACGAGCAGTACTTC
>.|.|TRBV28|13|TRBJ2-7
CASSPAASYEQYF
TGTGCCAGCAGTCCAGCGGCCTCCTACGAGCAGTACTTC
>.|.|TRBV5-1|13|TRBJ1-3
CASSKDIRNTIYF
TGCGCCAGCAGCAAGGACATAAGAAACACCATATATTTT
>.|.|TRBV18|13|TRBJ2-1
CASSINRGNEQFF
TGTGCCAGCTCTATAAACCGGGGGAATGAGCAGTTCTTC
>.|.|TRBV5-5|13|TRBJ2-3
CASSLPGTDTQYF
TGTGCCAGCAGCTTGCCAGGCACAGATACGCAGTATTTT
>.|.|TRBV6-5|15|TRBJ1-6
CASSYSAGRHSPLHF
TGTGCCAGCAGTTACTCGGCGGGGCGGCATTCACCCCTCCACTTT
>.|.|TRBV2|11|TRBJ2-1
CASSEFREQFF
TGTGCCAGCAGTGAGTTCCGTGAGCAGTTCTTC
>.|.|TRBV29-1|13|TRBJ1-2
CSVESPGDHGYTF
TGCAGCGTTGAATCGCCCGGGGATCATGGCTACACCTTC
>TRBD1|.|TRBV18|15|TRBJ2-1
CASSPGTGRHDEQFF
TGTGCCAGCTCGCCCGGGACAGGGCGTCACGATGAGCAGTTCTTC
>.|.|TRBV6-5|13|TRBJ1-2
CASSTRSGSRYTF
TGTGCCAGCAGTACCCGATCGGGTAGTCGCTACACCTTC
>.|.|TRBV19|14|TRBJ1-6
CASRYRSYNSPLHF
TGTGCCAGTAGATATCGCTCCTATAATTCACCCCTCCACTTT
>.|once|TRBV9|15|TRBJ2-7
CASSVGQALTYEQYF
TGTGCCAGCAGCGTAGGACAGGCGTTAACCTACGAGCAGTACTTC
>TRBD1|.|TRBV2|13|TRBJ2-7
CASSTIEGAEQYF
TGTGCCAGCAGTACGATAGAGGGGGCCGAGCAGTACTTC
>TRBD1|.|TRBV10-3|16|TRBJ2-1
CAISESLTGDYNEQFF
TGTGCCATCAGTGAGTCCTTGACAGGGGACTACAATGAGCAGTTCTTC